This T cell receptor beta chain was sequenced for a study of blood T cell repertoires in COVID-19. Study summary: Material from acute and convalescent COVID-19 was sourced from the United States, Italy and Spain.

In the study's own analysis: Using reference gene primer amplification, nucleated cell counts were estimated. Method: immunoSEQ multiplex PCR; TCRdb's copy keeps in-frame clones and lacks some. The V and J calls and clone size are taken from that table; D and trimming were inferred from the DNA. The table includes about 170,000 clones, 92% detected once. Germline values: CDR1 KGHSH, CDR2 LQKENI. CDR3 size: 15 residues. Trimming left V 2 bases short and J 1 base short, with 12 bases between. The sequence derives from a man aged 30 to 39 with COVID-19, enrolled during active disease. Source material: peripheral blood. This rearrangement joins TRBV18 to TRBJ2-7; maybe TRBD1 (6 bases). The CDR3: CASSPEQGISYEQYF. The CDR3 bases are TGTGCCAGCTCACCAGAACAGGGTATATCCTACGAGCAGTACTTC.